The 25 T cell receptor beta chains in this list originate from one sample, sequenced in a study of Tregs in tolerant kidney transplant recipients. The data were produced by immunoSEQ multiplex PCR, yet TCRdb's version contains in-frame clones alone and is incomplete. This sample has about 240,000 clones, with about four fifths found just once. The material sequenced was CD4+ T cells from blood. The receptors were sampled from a human donor in good health.

The chain recombines TRBV5-4 with TRBJ2-7; 14 bases agree with TRBD2. V shed 3 bases and J 2 bases; nucleotides not matched to a gene: 4. The germline gives CDR1 SGHNT, CDR2 YYREEE (reference sequence). This CDR3 region has 16 residues. This chain's CDR3 is CASSYGLAGGPYEQYF. CDR3 coding DNA: TGTGCCAGCAGCTACGGACTAGCGGGAGGTCCCTACGAGCAGTACTTC.

The V call is TRBV5-1, the J call TRBJ2-3, with 7 bases matching TRBD1. Germline loops: CDR1 SGHRS, CDR2 YFSETQ. The CDR3 totals 13 residues. V shed 7 bases and J 10 bases; nucleotides not matched to a gene: 12. CDR3 loop: CASGPRTGEAQYF. The CDR3 region has the DNA TGCGCCAGCGGACCACGCACAGGGGAAGCGCAGTATTTT.

This sequence joins TRBV30 and TRBJ2-2; no firm D call. CDR3 length: 11 amino acids. The ends were cut back, 0 bases at V and 6 bases at J, with 2 bases in the middle. Per germline, CDR1 GTSNPN and CDR2 SVGIG (reference sequence). CDR3 in amino acids: CAWSVPGELFF. CDR3 DNA sequence: TGTGCCTGGAGTGTACCCGGGGAGCTGTTTTTT.

V and J are TRBV7-3 and TRBJ1-2; D ambiguous. Germline values: CDR1 SGHTA, CDR2 FQGTGA. This CDR3 comprises 12 residues. Trimming cost V 1 base and J 8 bases, with 8 bases left between them. The CDR3: CASSLNGYGYTF. The DNA for the CDR3 is TGTGCCAGCAGCTTAAACGGGTACGGCTACACCTTC.

CDR3 coding DNA: TGTGCCAGCAGCTTAGAGGGACAGCCCCAAGAGACCCAGTACTTC. Protein sequence: CASSLEGQPQETQYF. The chain recombines TRBV7-6 with TRBJ2-5; the match to TRBD1 covers 7 bases. The CDR3 length is 15 residues. In germline, CDR1 is SGHVS, CDR2 FNYEAQ. V lost 1 base to trimming and J lost 1 base; unmatched junction nucleotides: 3.

Comment on this clone: Other DNA sequences within the sample encode an identical CDR3. The V gene is TRBV19, the J gene TRBJ1-2; D remains ambiguous. CDR1 and CDR2 (germline): LNHDA, SQIVND (reference sequence). Trimming removed 4 bases from V and 4 bases from J, with 7 bases in between. The CDR3 length is 12 residues. The CDR3 loop is CASSRTSYGYTF. The CDR3 nucleotides read TGTGCCAGTAGTAGAACCTCCTATGGCTACACCTTC. Based on the CDR3 plus reference TRBV19 and TRBJ1-2, the full variable domain is DGGITQSPKYLFRKEGQNVTLSCEQNLNHDAMYWYRQDPGQGLRLIYYSQIVNDFQKGDIAEGYSVSREKKESFPLTVTSAQKNPTAFYLCASSRTSYGYTFGSGTRLTVV.

This chain uses TRBV7-9 with TRBJ1-1; maybe TRBD1 (6 bases). The CDR3 runs to 16 residues. Germline assignment: CDR1 SEHNR and CDR2 FQNEAQ (reference sequence). V shed 2 bases and J shed 1 base, with 14 bases lying between them. DNA for the CDR3: TGTGCCAGCAGCTTACCCGGAAAGGGACAGAACACTGAAGCTTTCTTT. Amino acid sequence: CASSLPGKGQNTEAFF.

V gene TRBV10-1 combines with J gene TRBJ2-2; D remains unclear. V lost 4 bases and J 4 bases, leaving 7 bases between the germline ends. The CDR3 length is 13 residues. The germline gives CDR1 WNHNN, CDR2 SYGVQD (reference sequence). The CDR3 region has the DNA TGCGCCAGCAGTGCGAGACCCACCGGGGAGCTGTTTTTT. This codes for CASSARPTGELFF.

The chain combines TRBV23-1 with TRBJ2-1; D may be TRBD2 (6 bases). TRBV23-1 is an open reading frame whose function is uncertain. The CDR3 sequence is 14 residues long. V was shortened by 4 bases and J by 6 bases, with 13 bases between the two germline ends. The CDR3 protein is CASSRSGSPNEQFF. CDR3 DNA: TGCGCCAGCAGTCGATCCGGGAGTCCCAATGAGCAGTTCTTC.

The chain uses TRBV18 and TRBJ2-3, with a weak D call TRBD2 (6 bases). Trimming took off 1 base at V and 2 bases at J, with 13 bases between the two ends. This CDR3 contains 16 residues. Per germline, CDR1 KGHSH and CDR2 LQKENI. The CDR3 DNA sequence: TGTGCCAGCTCACCACAAGGGACTGCTAACACAGATACGCAGTATTTT. It encodes CASSPQGTANTDTQYF.

The chain couples TRBV7-9 to TRBJ1-2; D perhaps matches TRBD1 (6 bases). Trimming shortened V by 4 bases and J by 2 bases, and 26 bases separated the two germline ends. The CDR3 loop spans 19 amino acids. CDR1 is SEHNR and CDR2 is FQNEAQ in the germline V gene (reference sequence). The CDR3: CASSSSRTELKSGNYGYTF. As DNA, the CDR3 is TGTGCCAGCAGCTCATCTAGGACAGAACTCAAGTCAGGAAACTATGGCTACACCTTC. Using reference TRBV7-9 and TRBJ1-2 for the parts outside the CDR3, the full variable domain is DTGVSQNPRHKITKRGQNVTFRCDPISEHNRLYWYRQTLGQGPEFLTYFQNEAQLEKSRLLSDRFSAERPKGSFSTLEIQRTEQGDSAMYLCASSSSRTELKSGNYGYTFGSGTRLTVV.

The chain's CDR3 is CASSLAPSGGATDTQYF. The CDR3 region has the DNA TGTGCCAGCAGCTTGGCCCCTAGCGGGGGGGCAACAGATACGCAGTATTTT. V and J are TRBV5-4 and TRBJ2-3; 12 bases are a match to TRBD2. This CDR3 spans 17 amino acids. CDR1 is SGHNT, CDR2 YYREEE, per germline (reference sequence). V trimming: 0 bases; J trimming: 3 bases; junction bases outside the gene matches: 5.

This chain links TRBV6-5 with TRBJ1-4; a possible D gene is TRBD1 (5 bases). The CDR3 is 14 amino acids. In germline, CDR1 is MNHEY, CDR2 SVGAGI. V dropped 10 bases and J dropped 4 bases, with 16 bases sitting between them. CDR3: CATHLGGGNEKLFF. As DNA, the CDR3 is TGTGCCACTCACCTCGGGGGTGGTAATGAAAAACTGTTTTTT.

The count of this clone is one. At one end, the junction sequence differs from germline, possibly due to a read error. The CDR3 reads CASSTGQSNQSQHF. DNA of the CDR3: TGCGCCAGCAGCACAGGGCAGAGCAATCAGTCCCAGCATTTT. The V and J genes are TRBV5-1 and TRBJ1-5, with D tentatively TRBD1 (6 bases). Germline-derived CDR1 and CDR2 are SGHRS and YFSETQ. The CDR3 length is 14 residues.

The chain uses TRBV19 and TRBJ2-5; TRBD1 is a possible D gene (6 bases). The better agreement between TRBJ2-7 and the DNA end casts doubt on the J call. CDR1 and CDR2 (germline): LNHDA, SQIVND (reference sequence). The CDR3 loop spans 14 amino acids. The CDR3 sequence is CASSIGGGAYEQYF. The DNA of the CDR3 is TGTGCCAGTAGTATAGGAGGGGGTGCCTACGAGCAGTACTTC.

A few counts support this clone. The chain links TRBV9 to TRBJ2-2; D gene uncertain. Germline V lookup: CDR1 SGDLS, CDR2 YYNGEE. Trimming removed 3 bases from V and 0 bases from J, with 9 bases in between. CDR3 length: 15 amino acids. The CDR3 loop is CASSEDFANTGELFF. CDR3 nucleotides: TGTGCCAGCAGCGAGGATTTCGCGAACACCGGGGAGCTGTTTTTT.

Only a few counts were recorded for this clone. The chain recombines TRBV5-4 with TRBJ2-5; the match to TRBD2 covers 14 bases. The V gene's germline CDR1 is SGHNT and CDR2 YYREEE (reference sequence). CDR3 length equals 16 residues. V lost 3 bases, J lost 3 bases, and 4 bases stayed unmatched. CDR3 protein: CASSSGLAGEKETQYF. DNA of the CDR3: TGTGCCAGCAGCTCGGGACTAGCGGGGGAGAAAGAGACCCAGTACTTC.

V is TRBV14 and J is TRBJ2-1, with D uncertain. Germline assignment: CDR1 SGHDN and CDR2 FVKESK. This CDR3 comprises 14 residues. V shed 5 bases and J shed 4 bases, with 12 bases lying between them. The CDR3 sequence: CASSKSRIYNEQFF. The CDR3 bases are TGTGCCAGCAGCAAGAGCAGAATATACAATGAGCAGTTCTTC.

The chain combines TRBV2 with TRBJ1-2; tentatively, D is TRBD1 (6 bases). Germline CDR1 SNHLY, CDR2 FYNNEI. V was cut by 6 bases and J by 7 bases, with 12 bases left in between. The CDR3 totals 12 residues. This CDR3 reads CASSGTRIGYTF. The CDR3 DNA sequence: TGTGCCAGCAGCGGGACAAGAATTGGCTACACCTTC.

This sequence joins TRBV14 and TRBJ1-2; D is unclear. Germline V gene data show CDR1 as SGHDN and CDR2 as FVKESK. This CDR3 contains 16 residues. The V end was cut by 1 base, the J end by 0 bases, with 12 bases between. This CDR3 is CASSQGRLRPNYGYTF. The CDR3 nucleotides are TGTGCCAGCAGCCAAGGTCGGCTTAGGCCTAACTATGGCTACACCTTC.

This chain links TRBV27 with TRBJ1-2, with D perhaps matching TRBD1 (5 bases). Deletions cut 2 bases from V and 8 bases from J, with 15 bases between. Germline V CDR1 and CDR2: MNHEY, SMNVEV (reference sequence). This CDR3 is 14 amino acids long. CDR3 residues: CASSLRGARGGYTF. The CDR3, as DNA: TGTGCCAGCAGTTTACGGGGCGCGAGAGGCGGCTACACCTTC.

The V gene is TRBV14, the J gene TRBJ2-5; D is undetermined. Trimming left V 0 bases short and J 6 bases short, with 8 bases between. Germline CDR1 reads SGHDN; CDR2 reads FVKESK. CDR3 size: 13 residues. The CDR3 DNA reads TGTGCCAGCAGCCAAGAGCCCACGAAGACCCAGTACTTC. It encodes CASSQEPTKTQYF.

The chain couples TRBV2 to TRBJ2-1; 8 bases line up with TRBD1. The CDR3 runs 17 residues. Trimming at V came to 5 bases and at J to 4 bases, leaving 13 bases not matched to a gene. Per the germline V gene, CDR1 is SNHLY and CDR2 is FYNNEI. The CDR3 is CASSPSTGGSGYNEQFF. The CDR3 nucleotides are TGTGCCAGCAGTCCCTCTACAGGGGGGTCGGGTTACAATGAGCAGTTCTTC.

The chain couples TRBV2 to TRBJ1-5; D unresolved. Germline V gene sequence: CDR1 SNHLY, CDR2 FYNNEI. The CDR3 is 14 residues long. Trimming took off 6 bases at V and 7 bases at J, with 16 bases between the two ends. In nucleotides, the CDR3 is TGTGCCAGCAGCATAGGCGGGGTCGGCCAGCCCCAGCATTTT. As protein: CASSIGGVGQPQHF.

The rearrangement uses TRBV27 and TRBJ1-1; D remains unclear. Germline V lookup: CDR1 MNHEY, CDR2 SMNVEV (reference sequence). Between the trimmed V and J ends, which lost 3 bases and 3 bases, there was a span of 17 bases. CDR3 length: 16 residues. In nucleotides, the CDR3 is TGTGCCAGCAGTTTCCTATCCGGACGGCTGGACACTGAAGCTTTCTTT. Translating it yields CASSFLSGRLDTEAFF.